This T cell receptor (beta chain) stems from a study of cytomegalovirus exposure and HLA in healthy donors. Whole-study context: Inside one of the first data releases sat roughly 80 million unique TCRs taken from HLA-typed donors. Broader study findings: In vitro assays verified that a few CMV-associated chains recognized CMV antigens specifically.

As to this clone: Its target is unknown.

A multiplex PCR was run with 60 Vbeta primers and 13 Jbeta primers. Data came from immunoSEQ multiplex PCR; TCRdb stores just in-frame clones and leaves some out. The sample records around 130,000 clones, around 84% being singletons. The germline V gene encodes CDR1 KGHSH and CDR2 LQKENI. The V gene lost 5 bases and the J gene lost 5 bases, with 19 bases spanning the gap. This CDR3 is built from 15 residues. The sample comprised PBMCs. This clonotype was sampled from a woman between 18 and 29 years old in good health and CMV-seropositive. The chain is built from TRBV18 and TRBJ2-7; tentatively, D is TRBD1 (6 bases). This CDR3 reads CASSTAGTTQNEQYF. The CDR3, as DNA: TGTGCCAGCTCAACCGCCGGGACAACCCAAAACGAGCAGTACTTC. Looking up the rest from reference TRBV18 and TRBJ2-7 gives the full variable domain: NAGVMQNPRHLVRRRGQEARLRCSPMKGHSHVYWYRQLPEEGLKFMVYLQKENIIDESGMPKERFSAEFPKEGPSILRIQQVVRGDSAAYFCASSTAGTTQNEQYFGPGTRLTVT.